These 15 T cell receptor beta chains originate from one sample sequenced in a study of blood T cell repertoires in COVID-19. Generated by immunoSEQ multiplex PCR, the TCRdb table keeps only in-frame clones and is missing some. The data show some 370,000 clones, roughly 90% seen once. Sequencing used peripheral blood. These receptors came from a man in his forties with acute or convalescent COVID-19.

The chain employs TRBV27 and TRBJ2-5; D uncertain. The germline V and J ends were trimmed by 0 bases and 1 base, with 9 bases remaining between them. CDR3 length: 15 amino acids. Germline lookup yields CDR1 MNHEY and CDR2 SMNVEV (reference sequence). CDR3 amino acids: CASSLSSAVQETQYF. Here the CDR3 DNA reads TGTGCCAGCAGTTTATCGTCGGCGGTCCAAGAGACCCAGTACTTC.

The chain uses TRBV29-1 and TRBJ1-2; a weak D match, TRBD1 (6 bases). Germline CDR1 is SQVTM and CDR2 is ANQGSEA. The CDR3 totals 14 residues. Trimming took 5 bases from V and 0 from J, leaving 13 bases between them. The CDR3 nucleotides read TGCAGCGTTAGACGGGACACCTCTAACTATGGCTACACCTTC. This codes for CSVRRDTSNYGYTF.

The rearrangement joins TRBV5-5 to TRBJ2-2; D call uncertain. Germline V CDR1 and CDR2: SGHKS, YYEKEE (reference sequence). This CDR3 is 13 amino acids long. V lost 4 bases to trimming and J lost 1 base, with 5 bases between them. Here the CDR3 reads CASSPQNTGELFF. The CDR3 DNA follows: TGTGCCAGCAGCCCCCAGAACACCGGGGAGCTGTTTTTT.

The chain links TRBV19 to TRBJ2-7; 7 bases align to TRBD1. CDR3 length equals 14 residues. Germline-derived CDR1 and CDR2 are LNHDA and SQIVND (reference sequence). J gave up 3 bases and V 7 bases, and 9 bases lay outside the gene matches. The DNA for the CDR3 is TGTGCCAGTACCCCGACAGGGACCTACTACGAGCAGTACTTC. Encoded protein: CASTPTGTYYEQYF.

The genes are TRBV4-3 and TRBJ2-7, with D hard to call. The V gene's germline CDR1 is LGHNA and CDR2 YSLEER. V dropped 1 base and J dropped 5 bases, with 9 bases sitting between them. The CDR3 is 13 residues long. CDR3 coding DNA: TGCGCCAGCAGCCAAGGACATTTCGACGAGCAGTACTTC. Amino acid sequence: CASSQGHFDEQYF.

This clone was observed once. The chain uses TRBV28 and TRBJ1-6; tentatively, D is TRBD1 (5 bases). The CDR3 is 14 residues long. Looked up from germline, CDR1 is MDHEN and CDR2 is SYDVKM. Deletions cut 6 bases from V and 12 bases from J, with 18 bases between. This CDR3 reads CASSRRGEPLPLHF. CDR3 DNA: TGTGCCAGCAGCCGTCGGGGGGAACCATTACCCCTCCACTTT. The full variable domain, completed using reference TRBV28 and TRBJ1-6, is DVKVTQSSRYLVKRTGEKVFLECVQDMDHENMFWYRQDPGLGLRLIYFSYDVKMKEKGDIPEGYSVSREKKERFSLILESASTNQTSMYLCASSRRGEPLPLHFGNGTRLTVT.

This chain joins TRBV28 and TRBJ2-7; 11 bases are a match to TRBD1. The CDR3 is 15 residues long. The V gene's germline CDR1 is MDHEN and CDR2 SYDVKM. Trimming cost V 5 bases and J 6 bases; bases outside gene matches: 9. This CDR3 is CASSEGTGGPLEQYF. The CDR3 nucleotides are TGTGCCAGCAGTGAAGGGACAGGGGGACCTCTCGAGCAGTACTTC.

The V and J genes are TRBV5-4 and TRBJ2-3; D remains unclear. V was cut by 0 bases and J by 4 bases, with 3 bases left in between. CDR1 and CDR2 from the germline V gene are SGHNT and YYREEE (reference sequence). This CDR3 has 12 amino acids. CDR3 bases: TGTGCCAGCAGCTTGGCATCAGATACGCAGTATTTT. This gives the protein CASSLASDTQYF.

The V gene is TRBV3-1 (or the pseudogene TRBV3-2), the J gene TRBJ2-7; 7 nucleotides match TRBD1. The germline gives CDR1 LGHDT, CDR2 YNNKEL (reference sequence). The CDR3 spans 13 residues. J was trimmed by 3 bases and V by 6 bases; bases with no gene match: 5. The chain's CDR3 is CASSRQGDYEQYF. The CDR3 coding sequence is TGTGCCAGCAGTCGACAGGGTGACTACGAGCAGTACTTC.

This clone was counted a single time. The gene calls are TRBV5-4 and TRBJ1-2; TRBD1 aligns across 7 bases. This CDR3 is 12 amino acids long. The germline V gene encodes CDR1 SGHNT and CDR2 YYREEE (reference sequence). V lost 5 bases to trimming and J lost 4 bases; unmatched junction nucleotides: 2. The CDR3, as DNA: TGTGCCAGCAGACGGGACAGCTATGGCTACACCTTC. Translated, it gives CASRRDSYGYTF.

The chain recombines TRBV18 with TRBJ1-1; D unresolved. There are 12 residues in the CDR3. The germline V and J ends were trimmed by 10 bases and 6 bases, with 15 bases remaining between them. The germline V gene encodes CDR1 KGHSH and CDR2 LQKENI. The CDR3 DNA reads as TGTGCCACCGCTGTATCCGCGCCTGAAGCTTTCTTT. Its translation is CATAVSAPEAFF.

The chain is built from TRBV5-3 and TRBJ2-7; D perhaps matches TRBD2 (6 bases). TRBV5-3 is filed as an ORF, its function uncertain. This CDR3 is built from 18 residues. The V end was cut by 4 bases, the J end by 2 bases, with 25 bases between. The CDR3 DNA reads TGTGCCAGAAGCAGGTCGGGGTGGTGGAGGAGGGGACCCTACGAGCAGTACTTC. Translated, it gives CARSRSGWWRRGPYEQYF.

A few counts support this clone. V is TRBV20-1 and J is TRBJ2-1, with TRBD2 matching 11 bases. Per the germline V gene, CDR1 is DFQATT and CDR2 is SNEGSKA (reference sequence). CDR3 length: 15 residues. Germline trimming cut 3 bases from V and 2 bases from J; bases unmatched to any gene: 3. In nucleotides, the CDR3 is TGCAGTGCTAGTGGACTAGCGGGCACCTACAATGAGCAGTTCTTC. This gives the protein CSASGLAGTYNEQFF.

The V gene is TRBV14, the J gene TRBJ1-4; 10 positions match TRBD1. The CDR3 consists of 14 residues. V was clipped by 1 base and J by 11 bases; unmatched bases: 4. The germline V gene has CDR1 SGHDN and CDR2 FVKESK. CDR3 region: CASSQGGQGFKLFF. The CDR3 region has the DNA TGTGCCAGCAGCCAAGGGGGACAGGGGTTTAAACTGTTTTTT.

This sequence joins TRBV3-1 (or the pseudogene TRBV3-2) and TRBJ2-5; possibly TRBD2 for D (5 bases). Germline lookup yields CDR1 LGHDT and CDR2 YNNKEL (reference sequence). Trimming shortened V by 3 bases and J by 4 bases, and 12 bases separated the two germline ends. The CDR3 sequence is 14 residues long. In DNA form, the CDR3 reads TGTGCCAGCAGCCATCGGGTTCGGGGAGAGACCCAGTACTTC. Its translation: CASSHRVRGETQYF.